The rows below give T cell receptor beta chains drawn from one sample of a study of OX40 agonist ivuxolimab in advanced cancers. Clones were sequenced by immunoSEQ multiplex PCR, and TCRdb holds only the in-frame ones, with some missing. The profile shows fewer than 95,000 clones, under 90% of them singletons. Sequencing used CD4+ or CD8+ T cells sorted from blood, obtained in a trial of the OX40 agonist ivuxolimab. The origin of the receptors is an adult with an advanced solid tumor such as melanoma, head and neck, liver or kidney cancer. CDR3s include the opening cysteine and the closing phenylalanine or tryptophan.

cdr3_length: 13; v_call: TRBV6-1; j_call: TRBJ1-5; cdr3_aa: CASSESWAQPQHF
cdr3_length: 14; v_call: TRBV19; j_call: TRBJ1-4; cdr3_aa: CASRETGGGEKLFF
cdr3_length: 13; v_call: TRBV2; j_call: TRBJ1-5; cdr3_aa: CASSETVNQPQHF
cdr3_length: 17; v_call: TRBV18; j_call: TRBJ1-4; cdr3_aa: CASSKGTGNPTNEKLFF
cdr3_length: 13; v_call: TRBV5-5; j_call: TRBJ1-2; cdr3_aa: CASSLGDREGYTF
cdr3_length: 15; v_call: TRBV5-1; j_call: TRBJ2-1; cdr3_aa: CASSLGTVPRGEQFF
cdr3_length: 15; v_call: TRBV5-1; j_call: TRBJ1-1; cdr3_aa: CASSQPGQRDTEAFF
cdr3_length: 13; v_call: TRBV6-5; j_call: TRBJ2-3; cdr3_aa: CASSTGISNTQYF
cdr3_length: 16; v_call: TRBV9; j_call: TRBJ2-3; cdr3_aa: CASSVSSGRETDTQYF
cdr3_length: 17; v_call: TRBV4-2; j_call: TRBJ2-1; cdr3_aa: CASSQGRGVTSYNEQFF
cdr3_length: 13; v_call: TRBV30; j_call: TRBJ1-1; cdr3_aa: CAWGGQFGTEAFF
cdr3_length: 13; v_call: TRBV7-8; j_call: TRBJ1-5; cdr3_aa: CASSREEWQAQHF
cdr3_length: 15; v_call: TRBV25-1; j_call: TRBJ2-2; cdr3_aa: CASSRTGGPSGELFF
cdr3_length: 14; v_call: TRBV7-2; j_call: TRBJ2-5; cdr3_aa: CASSSRDRVETQYF
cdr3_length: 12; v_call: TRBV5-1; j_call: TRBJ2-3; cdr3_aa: CASSLAGYTQYF